The 32 T cell receptor beta chains below come from one sample, sequenced in a study of CD8+CD57+ T cells in acquired aplastic anemia (dated by TCRdb to the late 2010s). Instrument on record: Illumina HiSeq 2000. Genomic DNA served as template for TCR beta VDJ combination and CDR3 sequence profiling. TCRdb trimmed public reads at Q25 via fastp, called clones via MiXCR and kept in-frame beta chains. Rows matching on CDR3 protein sequence are summarized as one entry with the most common DNA and genes. This sample comprises roughly 38,000 distinct CDR3 sequences, more than 75% of them detected only once. The ten largest make up approximately 24% of the sample. Sequences were obtained from sorted CD4+, CD8+, or CD8+CD57+ T cells (not recorded which) from PBMCs. These receptors originate from a human donor in good health, serving as a control.

The chain carries TRBV29-1 and TRBJ1-2; D ambiguous. The CDR3 has 10 residues. Germline-derived CDR1 and CDR2 are SQVTM and ANQGSEA. V dropped 3 bases and J dropped 8 bases, with 7 bases sitting between them. The CDR3 nucleotides are TGCAGCGTTGATACGCTCGGCTACACCTTC. This sequence encodes CSVDTLGYTF.

V gene TRBV19 combines with J gene TRBJ1-2; no clear D gene. CDR1 is LNHDA, CDR2 SQIVND, per germline (reference sequence). CDR3 length: 14 residues. The V and J ends lost 3 bases and 0 bases respectively, with 8 bases between them. CDR3 sequence (DNA): TGTGCCAGTAGTATGAGCGGACCTAACTATGGCTACACCTTC. It encodes CASSMSGPNYGYTF.

This chain uses TRBV5-1 with TRBJ2-7; possibly TRBD2 for D (5 bases). The germline CDR1 and CDR2 sequences are SGHRS and YFSETQ. The CDR3 runs to 14 residues. V gave up 0 bases and J gave up 2 bases, with 9 bases separating them. CDR3: CASSLGTETYEQYF. In DNA form, the CDR3 reads TGCGCCAGCAGCTTGGGGACTGAGACCTACGAGCAGTACTTC. The whole variable domain, filled in from reference TRBV5-1 and TRBJ2-7, reads KAGVTQTPRYLIKTRGQQVTLSCSPISGHRSVSWYQQTPGQGLQFLFEYFSETQRNKGNFPGRFSGRQFSNSRSEMNVSTLELGDSALYLCASSLGTETYEQYFGPGTRLTVT.

This clonotype was seen once. The rearrangement links TRBV2 to TRBJ1-4; D is unresolved. The CDR3 sequence is 13 residues long. V dropped 7 bases and J dropped 4 bases, with 10 bases sitting between them. From germline, CDR1 is SNHLY and CDR2 FYNNEI. DNA of the CDR3: TGTGCCAGCAAATCGCAGATTAATGAAAAACTGTTTTTT. It is translated as CASKSQINEKLFF.

V usage is TRBV20-1 and J usage is TRBJ2-1; D call uncertain. The V and J ends lost 3 bases and 2 bases respectively, with 8 bases between them. The CDR3 contains 13 residues. From germline, CDR1 is DFQATT and CDR2 SNEGSKA (reference sequence). The DNA of the CDR3 is TGCAGTGCTAGGGACCAAACCTACAATGAGCAGTTCTTC. Translating it yields CSARDQTYNEQFF.

This sequence joins TRBV24-1 and TRBJ2-1; TRBD1 aligns across 9 bases. The CDR3 covers 17 residues. Per the germline V gene, CDR1 is KGHDR and CDR2 is SFDVKD. Trimming at V came to 5 bases and at J to 3 bases, leaving 10 bases not matched to a gene. The CDR3 reads CATSATGGRGVYNEQFF. As DNA, the CDR3 is TGTGCCACCAGTGCGACAGGGGGACGGGGGGTCTACAATGAGCAGTTCTTC.

This rearrangement joins TRBV20-1 to TRBJ2-3; 13 positions agree with TRBD2. With 0 bases clipped from V and 2 bases from J, the junction kept 2 bases outside the gene matches. CDR1 DFQATT and CDR2 SNEGSKA come from the germline V gene (reference sequence). The CDR3 contains 16 residues. The CDR3 nucleotides are TGCAGTGCTAGAGAACTAGCGGGGGGGCCCACAGATACGCAGTATTTT. Residues: CSARELAGGPTDTQYF.

This clonotype occurred a few times. The chain has TRBV5-1 and TRBJ1-2, with 7 bases aligning to TRBD1. This CDR3 contains 16 residues. CDR1 SGHRS and CDR2 YFSETQ come from the germline V gene. The V gene end was trimmed by 0 bases and the J gene end by 4 bases; junction bases not matched to a gene: 9. The CDR3 reads CASSLDGTDRRYGYTF. As DNA, the CDR3 is TGCGCCAGCAGCTTGGATGGGACAGATCGACGCTATGGCTACACCTTC. Based on the CDR3 plus reference TRBV5-1 and TRBJ1-2, the full variable domain is KAGVTQTPRYLIKTRGQQVTLSCSPISGHRSVSWYQQTPGQGLQFLFEYFSETQRNKGNFPGRFSGRQFSNSRSEMNVSTLELGDSALYLCASSLDGTDRRYGYTFGSGTRLTVV.

The J gene is TRBJ2-3, the V gene TRBV9; D is ambiguous. Germline CDR1 is SGDLS and CDR2 is YYNGEE. The CDR3 has 12 amino acids. Trimming cost V 6 bases and J 2 bases, with 7 bases left between them. CDR3 DNA sequence: TGTGCCAGCAACTACGCCACAGATACGCAGTATTTT. Its protein product is CASNYATDTQYF.

Comment on this clonotype: The final CDR3 position lacks the conserved phenylalanine or tryptophan, pointing to a likely read error. This chain uses TRBV18 with TRBJ1-5, with D perhaps TRBD1 (5 bases). V lost 5 bases to trimming and J lost 5 bases, with 19 bases between them. From germline, CDR1 is KGHSH and CDR2 LQKENI. The CDR3 consists of 16 residues. As DNA, the CDR3 is TGTGCCAGCTCATCGGCATCCCAGGGTGGCGATCAGCCCCAGCATTCT. Its translation is CASSSASQGGDQPQHS.

This sequence joins TRBV7-9 and TRBJ1-3; D remains ambiguous. Between the trimmed V and J ends, which lost 1 base and 11 bases, there was a span of 6 bases. From germline, CDR1 is SEHNR and CDR2 FQNEAQ (reference sequence). CDR3 length: 11 residues. DNA for the CDR3: TGTGCCAGCAGCTTAGAGGTCCCCATATATTTT. Its protein is CASSLEVPIYF.

The chain carries TRBV19 and TRBJ2-4; the D gene could be TRBD1 or TRBD2 (5 bases each). The CDR3 runs to 12 residues. CDR1 and CDR2 (germline): LNHDA, SQIVND (reference sequence). V was shortened by 1 base and J by 11 bases, with 9 bases between the two germline ends. This chain's CDR3 is CASSIGGAVQYF. The CDR3 DNA reads as TGTGCCAGTAGTATAGGAGGGGCAGTTCAGTACTTC.

This sequence joins TRBV11-2 and TRBJ2-7; D is possibly TRBD2 (7 bases). The CDR3 length is 15 residues. The V and J ends lost 3 bases and 4 bases respectively, with 16 bases between them. Germline lookup yields CDR1 SGHAT and CDR2 FQNNGV. CDR3 residues: CASSFQGGGLYEQYF. In DNA form, the CDR3 reads TGTGCCAGCAGCTTCCAAGGGGGGGGTCTGTACGAGCAGTACTTC.

V and J are TRBV20-1 and TRBJ1-2; no reliable D call. The CDR3 is 14 amino acids. Germline CDR1 DFQATT, CDR2 SNEGSKA (reference sequence). The V end was cut by 0 bases, the J end by 7 bases, with 15 bases between. CDR3 in DNA: TGCAGTGCTAGAGACCGGGTCCTCCTAGTTGGCTACACCTTC. This encodes CSARDRVLLVGYTF.

DNA of the CDR3: TGTGCCAGCAGCTCCACGTCGAGCAATCAGCCCCAGCATTTT. Protein product: CASSSTSSNQPQHF. This chain connects TRBV4-2 to TRBJ1-5; no definite D call. The CDR3 is 14 residues long. Trimming removed 5 bases at V and 1 base at J, with 9 bases between. CDR1 and CDR2 from the germline V gene are LGHNA and YNFKEQ.

The chain couples TRBV29-1 to TRBJ1-1, with a possible D match to TRBD1 (6 bases). Germline V gene sequence: CDR1 SQVTM, CDR2 ANQGSEA. V lost 4 bases, J lost 0 bases, and 12 bases lay in between. The CDR3 has 14 residues. The CDR3 bases are TGCAGCGTTGTCAGAGGGGGGGTGAACACTGAAGCTTTCTTT. It encodes CSVVRGGVNTEAFF.

This clonotype was counted ten times or more. The gene calls are TRBV11-2 and TRBJ2-1; D is undetermined. CDR3 size: 16 residues. V shed 5 bases and J shed 7 bases, with 21 bases lying between them. CDR1 is SGHAT, CDR2 FQNNGV, per germline. CDR3 protein: CASSEKAKPILNEQFF. DNA of the CDR3: TGTGCCAGCAGCGAAAAGGCAAAACCAATTCTTAATGAGCAGTTCTTC.

This clonotype was seen many times. V gene TRBV12-3 or TRBV12-4 combines with J gene TRBJ1-6, with D maybe TRBD1 (5 bases). There are 16 residues in the CDR3. Between the trimmed V and J ends, which lost 3 bases and 2 bases, there was a span of 11 bases. The CDR3 is CASSLGGDPYNSPLHF. The CDR3, as DNA: TGTGCCAGCAGTTTGGGGGGAGACCCCTATAATTCACCCCTCCACTTT.

The V and J genes are TRBV13 and TRBJ2-7, with TRBD2 identical over 7 bases. CDR1 and CDR2 (germline): PRHDT, FYEKMQ (reference sequence). This CDR3 is built from 13 residues. After removal of 5 bases from V and 7 bases from J, the junction contained 8 bases not matched to a gene. CDR3 protein: CASSPVGGEEQYF. The CDR3 DNA is TGTGCCAGCAGCCCTGTGGGGGGGGAGGAGCAGTACTTC.

The rearrangement links TRBV2 to TRBJ2-7; D gene unclear. Germline V gene data show CDR1 as SNHLY and CDR2 as FYNNEI. The germline V and J ends were trimmed by 2 bases and 4 bases, with 9 bases remaining between them. This CDR3 contains 13 residues. Here the CDR3 reads CASSETWLYEQYF. The CDR3 DNA is TGTGCCAGCAGTGAAACGTGGCTTTACGAGCAGTACTTC.

This chain connects TRBV7-6 to TRBJ2-7; D tentatively fits TRBD1 or TRBD2 (5 bases each). The CDR3 length is 14 residues. V was shortened by 5 bases and J by 9 bases, with 20 bases between the two germline ends. Germline CDR1 is SGHVS and CDR2 is FNYEAQ. The CDR3 DNA is TGTGCCAGCAGCCTGCCCGGGACCCCAGAGGCGCAGTACTTC. Translation: CASSLPGTPEAQYF.

This chain uses TRBV13 with TRBJ2-1; 7 nucleotides align to TRBD2. CDR3 length equals 15 residues. The junction had 3 bases not matched to a gene; V was cut back by 0 bases and J by 4 bases. Germline-derived CDR1 and CDR2 are PRHDT and FYEKMQ (reference sequence). CDR3 loop: CASSLGGAGYNEQFF. The DNA of the CDR3 is TGTGCCAGCAGCTTAGGGGGAGCGGGGTACAATGAGCAGTTCTTC.

V is TRBV7-8 and J is TRBJ1-6, with D perhaps TRBD1 (5 bases). The CDR3 runs 12 residues. The germline gives CDR1 SGHVS, CDR2 FQNEAQ. V was clipped by 4 bases and J by 14 bases, with 12 bases between them. The CDR3 here is CASSSGVNALHF. The CDR3 bases are TGTGCCAGCAGCTCGGGGGTGAACGCCCTCCACTTT.

This clonotype appeared a few times. The chain carries TRBV10-3 and TRBJ1-2; D may be TRBD1 (5 bases). V lost 11 bases and J lost 2, with 21 bases in between. Germline V CDR1 and CDR2: ENHRY, SYGVKD. This CDR3 is 15 amino acids long. The CDR3, as DNA: TGTGCCTCTAACCCCCGGCGGGACGGGAACTATGGCTACACCTTC. Translated: CASNPRRDGNYGYTF.

This chain uses TRBV20-1 with TRBJ2-7; TRBD1 might be the D (6 bases). The CDR3 has 13 residues. Germline V gene data show CDR1 as DFQATT and CDR2 as SNEGSKA (reference sequence). Trimming removed 1 base at V and 3 bases at J, with 10 bases between. The CDR3 nucleotides are TGCAGTGCTAGAGGGGGGCGAGACTACGAGCAGTACTTC. Protein: CSARGGRDYEQYF.

Of note for this clonotype: One end of the junction is discordant with germline, which a read error may explain. This CDR3 reads CASSPVQGESTDTQYF. Here the CDR3 DNA reads TGTGCCAGCAGCCCGGTACAGGGAGAAAGCACAGATACGCAGTATTTC. The chain combines TRBV7-3 with TRBJ2-3; a possible D gene is TRBD1 (6 bases). Germline V gives CDR1 SGHTA, CDR2 FQGTGA. The CDR3 extends over 16 amino acids.

This chain connects TRBV4-3 to TRBJ1-6; 8 bases agree with TRBD1. Germline V lookup: CDR1 LGHNA, CDR2 YSLEER. After removal of 0 bases from V and 5 bases from J, the junction contained 3 bases not matched to a gene. The CDR3 is 16 residues long. The CDR3 here is CASSQDPGGDNSPLHF. CDR3 DNA: TGCGCCAGCAGCCAAGATCCAGGGGGCGATAATTCACCCCTCCACTTT.

The chain couples TRBV6-5 to TRBJ1-2; the D is unclear. Germline assignment: CDR1 MNHEY and CDR2 SVGAGI. Trimming removed 5 bases from V and 2 bases from J, with 15 bases in between. This CDR3 has 15 residues. The CDR3 DNA sequence: TGTGCCAGCAGTCCCTCGGGTTCCACAAACTATGGCTACACCTTC. It yields the protein CASSPSGSTNYGYTF.

This rearrangement joins TRBV19 to TRBJ2-7; 8 nucleotides agree with TRBD1. Germline V CDR1 and CDR2: LNHDA, SQIVND (reference sequence). The V gene end was trimmed by 9 bases and the J gene end by 3 bases; junction bases not matched to a gene: 13. The CDR3 loop spans 15 amino acids. The CDR3 loop is CASSTRQGNFYEQYF. The CDR3, as DNA: TGTGCCAGCAGCACCCGACAGGGGAACTTCTACGAGCAGTACTTC.

The chain has TRBV7-6 and TRBJ1-5; D gene uncertain. The germline gives CDR1 SGHVS, CDR2 FNYEAQ. There are 13 residues in the CDR3. Trimming took 5 bases from V and 6 from J, leaving 11 bases between them. CDR3 DNA sequence: TGTGCCAGCAGCCCGCCCGGGGTTCAGCCCCAGCATTTT. It encodes CASSPPGVQPQHF.

Notes on this clonotype: Sequence at one end of the junction differs from germline and may be a read error. The chain joins TRBV2 to TRBJ1-1; perhaps TRBD1 as D (5 bases). CDR1 and CDR2 (germline): SNHLY, FYNNEI. CDR3 size: 12 residues. Here the CDR3 reads CASSTGGTEAYF. The CDR3, as DNA: TGTGCCAGCTCAACAGGAGGGACTGAAGCTTACTTT.

The chain has TRBV15 and TRBJ2-7, with D unclear. The CDR3 consists of 15 residues. Per the germline V gene, CDR1 is LNHNV and CDR2 is YYDKDF (reference sequence). Trimming left V 0 bases short and J 2 bases short, with 11 bases between. CDR3 sequence: CATSRDRGRTYEQYF. Written as DNA, the CDR3 is TGTGCCACCAGCAGAGATAGAGGCAGGACCTACGAGCAGTACTTC.